The source of this T cell receptor (beta chain) is a study of blood T cell repertoires in COVID-19. Study at large: Sources were T cells, B-cell-depleted T cells, or PBMCs; the material itself was cDNA or gDNA.

V lost 6 bases, J lost 4 bases, and 15 bases lay in between. CDR1 MDHEN and CDR2 SYDVKM come from the germline V gene. The CDR3 length is 14 residues. TCRdb's table, derived via immunoSEQ multiplex PCR, lists solely in-frame clones and lacks some. The table records approximately 120,000 clones, roughly 90% of them present only once. What was sequenced was peripheral blood. The J gene is TRBJ1-2, the V gene TRBV28; D perhaps matches TRBD1 (6 bases). The origin of this receptor is a woman over 75 with acute or convalescent COVID-19. The CDR3 loop is CASSKRTESYGYTF. The DNA of the CDR3 is TGTGCCAGCAGCAAGAGGACAGAAAGCTATGGCTACACCTTC.